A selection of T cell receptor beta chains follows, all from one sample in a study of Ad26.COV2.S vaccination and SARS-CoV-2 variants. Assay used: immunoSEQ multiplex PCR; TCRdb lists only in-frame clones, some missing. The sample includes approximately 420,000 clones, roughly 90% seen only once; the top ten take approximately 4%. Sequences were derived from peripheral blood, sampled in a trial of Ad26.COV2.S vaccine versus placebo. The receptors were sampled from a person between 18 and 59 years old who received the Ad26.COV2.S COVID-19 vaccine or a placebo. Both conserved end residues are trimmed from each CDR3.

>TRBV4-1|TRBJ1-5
ASSARLDSNQPQH
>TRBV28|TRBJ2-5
ASQLMGGQQETQY
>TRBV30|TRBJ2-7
AWRDVGGRGLEQY
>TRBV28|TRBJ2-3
ASSLTSSGGFTDTQY
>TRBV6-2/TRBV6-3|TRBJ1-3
ASSPDRGATGNTIY
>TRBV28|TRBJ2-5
ASSPRTVQETQY
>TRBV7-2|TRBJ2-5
ASSSYRGGTQY
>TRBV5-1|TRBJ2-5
ASSVAATETQY
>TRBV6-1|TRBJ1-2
ASSGQGTGGDYGYT
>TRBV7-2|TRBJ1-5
ASSTYQYSNQPQH
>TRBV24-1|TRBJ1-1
ATSAQGGTEAF
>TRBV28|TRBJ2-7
ASSRLGIYEQY
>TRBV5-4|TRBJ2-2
ASSIQLVGGELF
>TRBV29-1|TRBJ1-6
SVQTGGDSPLH
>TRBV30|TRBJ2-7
AWSVGNRGYEQY
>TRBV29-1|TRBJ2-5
SVAGTTQETQY
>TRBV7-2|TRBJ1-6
ASSWVTGQDSPLH